This T cell receptor beta chain was captured by sequencing in a study of blood T cell dynamics during melanoma immunotherapy. Study-wide background: Standard first-line treatment here was pembrolizumab or nivolumab plus ipilimumab in metastatic melanoma.

Some clones are missing from TCRdb's copy, which holds only in-frame ones; the method was immunoSEQ multiplex PCR. The sample holds approximately 15,000 clones, approximately 87% seen once. The time point denotes: pre-treatment baseline. The CDR3 sequence is 12 residues long. With 3 bases removed from V and 6 bases from J, the gap between germline ends came to 9 bases. Germline CDR1 is WNHNN and CDR2 is SYGVQD (reference sequence). The TCR was taken from a human donor with melanoma. J is TRBJ2-7 and V is TRBV10-1, with D perhaps matching TRBD1 (6 bases). The starting material was blood, obtained from a patient treated with checkpoint blockade. The CDR3 DNA follows: TGCGCCAGCAGTGAATTAGGGGGCGAGCAGTACTTC. Its translation is CASSELGGEQYF.